This T cell receptor (beta chain) was identified in a study of graft-versus-host responses after intestinal transplantation. Overall study: Recipients were all induced with anti-thymocyte globulin, then given tacrolimus and steroids for about three years.

This clone has just a few counts. Its specificity is not known. Repertoires were generated with immunoSEQ multiplex PCR, while TCRdb's copy carries only in-frame clones and drops some. The sample lists under 85,000 clones, around 90% seen once, with approximately 1.4% in the top ten. The ends were cut back, 6 bases at V and 4 bases at J, with 15 bases in the middle. This CDR3 has 13 amino acids. Germline V lookup: CDR1 SQVTM, CDR2 ANQGSEA. The receptor was derived from a human donor who received an intestinal transplant. The sample consisted of unstimulated CD8+ T cells sorted from spleen or lymph node cells, taken before intestinal transplant. V and J are TRBV29-1 and TRBJ1-1; D perhaps matches TRBD1 (5 bases). CDR3 in amino acids: CSVPEQGATEAFF. The CDR3 DNA reads as TGCAGCGTCCCGGAGCAGGGTGCCACTGAAGCTTTCTTT.